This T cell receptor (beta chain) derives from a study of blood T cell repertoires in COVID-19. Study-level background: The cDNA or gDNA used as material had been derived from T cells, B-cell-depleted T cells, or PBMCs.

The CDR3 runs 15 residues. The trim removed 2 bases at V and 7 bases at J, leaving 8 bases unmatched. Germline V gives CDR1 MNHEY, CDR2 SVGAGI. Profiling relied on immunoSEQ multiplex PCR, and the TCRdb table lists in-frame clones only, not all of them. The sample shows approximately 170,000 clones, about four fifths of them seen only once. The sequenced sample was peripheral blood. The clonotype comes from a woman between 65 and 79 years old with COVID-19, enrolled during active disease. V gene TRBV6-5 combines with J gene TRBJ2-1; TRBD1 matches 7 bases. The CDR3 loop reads CASSYRDREGNEQFF. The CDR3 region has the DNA TGTGCCAGCAGTTACCGAGACAGGGAAGGTAATGAGCAGTTCTTC.